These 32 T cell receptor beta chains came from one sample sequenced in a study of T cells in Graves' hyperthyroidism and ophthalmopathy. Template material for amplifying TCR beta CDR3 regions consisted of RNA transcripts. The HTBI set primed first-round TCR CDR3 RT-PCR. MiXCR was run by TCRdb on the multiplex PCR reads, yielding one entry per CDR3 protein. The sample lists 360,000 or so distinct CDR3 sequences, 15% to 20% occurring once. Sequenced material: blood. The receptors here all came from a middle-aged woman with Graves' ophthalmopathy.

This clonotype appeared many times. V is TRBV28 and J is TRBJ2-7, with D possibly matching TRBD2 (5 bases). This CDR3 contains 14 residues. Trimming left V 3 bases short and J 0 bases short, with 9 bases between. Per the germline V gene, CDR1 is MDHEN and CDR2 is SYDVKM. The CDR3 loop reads CASSFSLASYEQYF. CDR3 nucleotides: TGTGCCAGCAGTTTTAGCCTAGCCTCCTACGAGCAGTACTTC.

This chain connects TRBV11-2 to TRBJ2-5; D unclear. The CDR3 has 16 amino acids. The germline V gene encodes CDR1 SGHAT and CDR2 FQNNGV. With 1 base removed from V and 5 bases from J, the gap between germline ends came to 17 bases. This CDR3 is CASSLGRSGVWETQYF. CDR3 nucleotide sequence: TGTGCCAGCAGCTTAGGACGATCGGGTGTGTGGGAGACCCAGTACTTC.

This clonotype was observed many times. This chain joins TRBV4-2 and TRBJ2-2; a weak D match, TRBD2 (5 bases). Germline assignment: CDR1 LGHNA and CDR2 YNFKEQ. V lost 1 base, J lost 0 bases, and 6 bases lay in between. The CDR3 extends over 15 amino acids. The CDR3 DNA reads TGTGCCAGCAGCCAAGGGCGGGCGAACACCGGGGAGCTGTTTTTT. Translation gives CASSQGRANTGELFF.

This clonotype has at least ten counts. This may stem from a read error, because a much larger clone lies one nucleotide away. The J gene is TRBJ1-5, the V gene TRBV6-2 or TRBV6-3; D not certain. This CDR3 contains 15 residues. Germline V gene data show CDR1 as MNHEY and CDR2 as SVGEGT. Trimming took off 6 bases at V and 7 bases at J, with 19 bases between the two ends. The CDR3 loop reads CASSLLLCGGQPQHF. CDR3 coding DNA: TGTGCCAGCAGCTTACTACTCTGTGGAGGACAGCCCCAGCATTTT.

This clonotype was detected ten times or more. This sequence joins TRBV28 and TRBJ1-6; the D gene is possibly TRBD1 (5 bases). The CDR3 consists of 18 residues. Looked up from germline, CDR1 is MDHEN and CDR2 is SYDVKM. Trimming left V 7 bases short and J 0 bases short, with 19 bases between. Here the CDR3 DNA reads TGTGCCAGCACCCCGGGGACGGCTTCCCCCTCCTATAATTCACCCCTCCACTTT. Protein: CASTPGTASPSYNSPLHF.

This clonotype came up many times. The CDR3, as DNA: TGTGCCAGCAGCAAACAGGGCCACCAAGAGACCCAGTACTTC. Translating it yields CASSKQGHQETQYF. This chain links TRBV7-6 with TRBJ2-5, with D maybe TRBD1 (6 bases). The germline V gene encodes CDR1 SGHVS and CDR2 FNYEAQ. CDR3 length: 14 residues. The germline V and J ends were trimmed by 5 bases and 0 bases, with 10 bases remaining between them.

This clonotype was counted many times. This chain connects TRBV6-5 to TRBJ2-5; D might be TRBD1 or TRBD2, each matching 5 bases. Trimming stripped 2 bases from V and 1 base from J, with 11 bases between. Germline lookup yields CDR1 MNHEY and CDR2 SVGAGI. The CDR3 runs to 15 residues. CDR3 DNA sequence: TGTGCCAGCAGTTACGGGAGCAGGGCCCAAGAGACCCAGTACTTC. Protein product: CASSYGSRAQETQYF.

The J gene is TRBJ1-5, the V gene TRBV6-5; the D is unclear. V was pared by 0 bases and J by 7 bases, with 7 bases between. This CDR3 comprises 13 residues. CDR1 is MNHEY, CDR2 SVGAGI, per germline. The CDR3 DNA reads TGTGCCAGCAGTTACTCCTATCTCCAGCCCCAGCATTTT. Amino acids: CASSYSYLQPQHF.

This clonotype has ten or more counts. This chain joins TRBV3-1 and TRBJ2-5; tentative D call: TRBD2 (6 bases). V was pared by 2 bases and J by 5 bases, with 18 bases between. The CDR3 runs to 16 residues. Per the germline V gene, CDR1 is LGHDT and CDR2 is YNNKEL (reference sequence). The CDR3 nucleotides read TGTGCCAGCAGCCAAATAACCGGGACTCCTCCTGAGACCCAGTACTTC. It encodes CASSQITGTPPETQYF.

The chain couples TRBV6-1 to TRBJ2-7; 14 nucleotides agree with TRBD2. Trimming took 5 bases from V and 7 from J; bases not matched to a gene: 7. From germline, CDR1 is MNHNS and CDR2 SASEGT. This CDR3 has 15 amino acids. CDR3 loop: CASSPTSGRAGEQYF. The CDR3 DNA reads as TGTGCCAGCAGTCCGACTAGCGGGAGGGCCGGGGAGCAGTACTTC.

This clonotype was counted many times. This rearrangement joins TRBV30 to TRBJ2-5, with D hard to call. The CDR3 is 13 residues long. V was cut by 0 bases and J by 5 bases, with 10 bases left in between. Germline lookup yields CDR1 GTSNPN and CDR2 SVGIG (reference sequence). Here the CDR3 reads CAWSVRQRETQYF. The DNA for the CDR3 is TGTGCCTGGAGTGTGCGGCAGAGGGAGACCCAGTACTTC.

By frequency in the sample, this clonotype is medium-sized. CDR3 in DNA: TGTGCCACCCAAAGGACACGCCAAGAGACCCAGTACTTC. Amino acid sequence: CATQRTRQETQYF. The rearrangement uses TRBV6-5 and TRBJ2-5; TRBD1 might be the D (5 bases). This CDR3 has 13 residues. CDR1 is MNHEY and CDR2 is SVGAGI in the germline V gene. Deletions cut 10 bases from V and 1 base from J, with 13 bases between.

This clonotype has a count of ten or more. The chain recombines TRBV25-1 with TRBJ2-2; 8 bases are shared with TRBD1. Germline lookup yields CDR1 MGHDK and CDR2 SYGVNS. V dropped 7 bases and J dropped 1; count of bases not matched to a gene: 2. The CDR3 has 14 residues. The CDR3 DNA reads TGTGCCAGCATAGGGACAGGGAACACCGGGGAGCTGTTTTTT. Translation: CASIGTGNTGELFF. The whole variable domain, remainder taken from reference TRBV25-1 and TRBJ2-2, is EADIYQTPRYLVIGTGKKITLECSQTMGHDKMYWYQQDPGMELHLIHYSYGVNSTEKGDLSSESTVSRIRTEHFPLTLESARPSHTSQYLCASIGTGNTGELFFGEGSRLTVL.

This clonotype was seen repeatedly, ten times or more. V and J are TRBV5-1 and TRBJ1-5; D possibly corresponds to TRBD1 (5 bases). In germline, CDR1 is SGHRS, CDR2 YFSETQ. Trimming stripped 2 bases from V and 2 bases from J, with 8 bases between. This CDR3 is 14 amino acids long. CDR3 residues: CASSFEGGNQPQHF. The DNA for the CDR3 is TGCGCCAGCAGCTTCGAAGGGGGCAATCAGCCCCAGCATTTT.

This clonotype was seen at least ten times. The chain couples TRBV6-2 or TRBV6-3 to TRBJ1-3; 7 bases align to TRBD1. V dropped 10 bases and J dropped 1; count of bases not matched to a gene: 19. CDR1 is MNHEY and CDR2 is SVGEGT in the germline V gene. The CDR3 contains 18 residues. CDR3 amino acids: CATTDRVIIGGSGNTIYF. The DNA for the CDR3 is TGTGCCACAACTGACAGGGTGATTATCGGAGGTTCTGGAAACACCATATATTTT.

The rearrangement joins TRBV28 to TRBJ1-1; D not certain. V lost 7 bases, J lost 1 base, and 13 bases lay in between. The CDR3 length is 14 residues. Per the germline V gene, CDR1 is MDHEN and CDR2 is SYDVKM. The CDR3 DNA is TGTGCCAGCAATACTGGGCGGGGGAACACTGAAGCTTTCTTT. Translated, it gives CASNTGRGNTEAFF.

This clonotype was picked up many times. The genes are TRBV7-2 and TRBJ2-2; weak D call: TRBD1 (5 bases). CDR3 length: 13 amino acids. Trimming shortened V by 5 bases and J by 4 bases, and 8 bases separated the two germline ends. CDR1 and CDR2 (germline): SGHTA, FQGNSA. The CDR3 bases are TGTGCCAGCAGCCGGACACTCACCGGGGAGCTGTTTTTT. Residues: CASSRTLTGELFF. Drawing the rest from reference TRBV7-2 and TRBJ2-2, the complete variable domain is GAGVSQSPSNKVTEKGKDVELRCDPISGHTALYWYRQSLGQGLEFLIYFQGNSAPDKSGLPSDRFSAERTGGSVSTLTIQRTQQEDSAVYLCASSRTLTGELFFGEGSRLTVL.

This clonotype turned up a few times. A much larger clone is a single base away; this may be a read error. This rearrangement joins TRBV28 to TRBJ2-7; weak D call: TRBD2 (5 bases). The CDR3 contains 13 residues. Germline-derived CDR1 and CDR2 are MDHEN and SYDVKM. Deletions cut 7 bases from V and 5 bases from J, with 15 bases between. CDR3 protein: CASKETIPDEQYF. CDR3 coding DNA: TGTGCCAGCAAAGAGACTATCCCCGACGAGCAGTACTTC.

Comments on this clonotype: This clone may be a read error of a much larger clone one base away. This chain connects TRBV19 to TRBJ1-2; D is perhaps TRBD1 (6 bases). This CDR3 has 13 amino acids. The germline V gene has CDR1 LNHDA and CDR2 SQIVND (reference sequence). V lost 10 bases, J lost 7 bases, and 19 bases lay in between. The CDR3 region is CATGGAGSGGYTF. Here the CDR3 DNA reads TGTGCCACCGGGGGGGCCGGGTCGGGTGGCTACACCTTC.

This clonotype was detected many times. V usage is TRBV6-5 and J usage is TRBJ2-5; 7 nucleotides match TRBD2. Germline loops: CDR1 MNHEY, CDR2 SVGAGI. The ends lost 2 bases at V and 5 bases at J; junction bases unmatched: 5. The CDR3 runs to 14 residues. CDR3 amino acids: CASSYGGVFETQYF. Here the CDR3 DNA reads TGTGCCAGCAGTTACGGGGGGGTCTTTGAGACCCAGTACTTC.

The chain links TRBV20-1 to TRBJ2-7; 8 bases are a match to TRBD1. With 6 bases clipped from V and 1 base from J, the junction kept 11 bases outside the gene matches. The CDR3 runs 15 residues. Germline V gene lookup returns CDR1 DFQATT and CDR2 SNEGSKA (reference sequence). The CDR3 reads CSAEIRGQLSYEQYF. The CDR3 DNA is TGCAGTGCAGAGATCAGGGGGCAACTTTCCTACGAGCAGTACTTC.

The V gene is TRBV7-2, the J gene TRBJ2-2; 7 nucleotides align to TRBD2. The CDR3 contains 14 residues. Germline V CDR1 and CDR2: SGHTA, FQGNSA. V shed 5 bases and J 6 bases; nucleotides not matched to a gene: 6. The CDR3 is CASSRGRASGELFF. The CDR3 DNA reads TGTGCCAGCAGCCGTGGGAGGGCCTCCGGGGAGCTGTTTTTT.

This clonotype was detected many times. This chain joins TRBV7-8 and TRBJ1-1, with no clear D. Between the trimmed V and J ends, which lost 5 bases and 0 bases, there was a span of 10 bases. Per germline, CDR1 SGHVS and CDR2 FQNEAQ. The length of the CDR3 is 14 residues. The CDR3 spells CASSVGILNTEAFF. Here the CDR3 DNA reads TGTGCCAGCAGCGTAGGGATTTTGAACACTGAAGCTTTCTTT.

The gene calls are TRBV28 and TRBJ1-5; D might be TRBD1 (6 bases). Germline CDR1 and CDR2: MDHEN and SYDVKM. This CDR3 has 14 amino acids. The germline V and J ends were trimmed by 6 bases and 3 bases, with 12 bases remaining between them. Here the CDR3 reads CASRGQGYNQPQHF. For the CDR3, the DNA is TGTGCCAGCAGAGGGCAGGGGTACAATCAGCCCCAGCATTTT.

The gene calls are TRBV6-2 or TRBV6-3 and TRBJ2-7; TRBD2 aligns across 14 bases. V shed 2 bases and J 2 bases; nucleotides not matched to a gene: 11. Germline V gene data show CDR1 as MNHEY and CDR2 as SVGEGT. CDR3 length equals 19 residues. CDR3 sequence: CASSYDGTSGSTVPYEQYF. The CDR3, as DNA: TGTGCCAGCAGTTACGATGGGACTAGCGGGAGTACCGTTCCCTACGAGCAGTACTTC.

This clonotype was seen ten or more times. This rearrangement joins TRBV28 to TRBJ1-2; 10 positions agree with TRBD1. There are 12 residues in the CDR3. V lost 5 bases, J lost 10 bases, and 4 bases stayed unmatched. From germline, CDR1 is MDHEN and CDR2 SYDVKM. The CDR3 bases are TGTGCCAGCAGTCTGACAGGGGGCTCCTACACCTTC. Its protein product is CASSLTGGSYTF.

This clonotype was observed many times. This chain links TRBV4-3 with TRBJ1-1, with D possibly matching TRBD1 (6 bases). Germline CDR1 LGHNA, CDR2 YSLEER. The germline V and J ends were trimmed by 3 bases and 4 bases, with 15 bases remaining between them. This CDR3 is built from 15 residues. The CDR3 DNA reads TGCGCCAGCAGCCAGGGTGTGGGGGGCCCCACTGAAGCTTTCTTT. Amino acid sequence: CASSQGVGGPTEAFF.

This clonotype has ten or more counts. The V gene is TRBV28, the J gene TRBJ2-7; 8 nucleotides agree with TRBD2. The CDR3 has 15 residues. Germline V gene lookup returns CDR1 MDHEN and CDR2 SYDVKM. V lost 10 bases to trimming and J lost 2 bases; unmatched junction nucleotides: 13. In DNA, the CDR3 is TGTGCCACTTCTCTCGGGAGGGCCCCTCCCTACGAGCAGTACTTC. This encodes CATSLGRAPPYEQYF.

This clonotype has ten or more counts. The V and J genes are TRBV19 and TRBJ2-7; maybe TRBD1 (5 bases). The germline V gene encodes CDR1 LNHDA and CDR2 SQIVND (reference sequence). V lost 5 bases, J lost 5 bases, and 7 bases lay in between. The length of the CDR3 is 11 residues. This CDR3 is CASSEDNEQYF. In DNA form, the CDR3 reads TGTGCCAGTAGTGAGGACAACGAGCAGTACTTC.

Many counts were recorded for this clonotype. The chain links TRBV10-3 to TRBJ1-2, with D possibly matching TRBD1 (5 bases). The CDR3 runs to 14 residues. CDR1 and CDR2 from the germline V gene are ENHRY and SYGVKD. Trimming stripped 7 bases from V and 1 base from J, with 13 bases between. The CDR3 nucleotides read TGTGCCATCACAGAGACAGCCGTTAACTATGGCTACACCTTC. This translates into CAITETAVNYGYTF.

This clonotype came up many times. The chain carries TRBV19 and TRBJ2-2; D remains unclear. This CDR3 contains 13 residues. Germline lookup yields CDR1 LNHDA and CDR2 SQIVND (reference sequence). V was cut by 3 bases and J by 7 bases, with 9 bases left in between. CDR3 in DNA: TGTGCCAGTAGTATCTCCATTGTCGGGGAGCTGTTTTTT. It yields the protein CASSISIVGELFF.

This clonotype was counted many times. CDR3 sequence: CASRPGGYGYTF. CDR3 nucleotide sequence: TGTGCTAGCCGACCAGGGGGGTATGGCTACACCTTC. The V call is TRBV19, the J call TRBJ1-2, with TRBD1 identical over 7 bases. Germline V gene data show CDR1 as LNHDA and CDR2 as SQIVND (reference sequence). The CDR3 contains 12 residues.